This entry lists 23 T cell receptor beta chains sequenced from one sample in a study of T-cell reconstitution after alpha-beta-depleted transplantation in children. This sample's TCRbeta library carried unique molecular identifier barcodes. TCRdb ran MiXCR on the PCR reads and lists one entry per CDR3 protein. The sample contains about 300,000 distinct CDR3 sequences, around a tenth of which appear only once. Sample: PBMCs, taken before TCRalphabeta/CD19-depleted stem cell transplant. Every receptor here comes from a boy in the first two years of life with acute myeloid leukemia, due to receive a stem cell transplant.

This clonotype has more than one count but fewer than ten. The rearrangement links TRBV7-9 to TRBJ2-3; D gene ambiguous. Deletions cut 1 base from V and 6 bases from J, with 11 bases between. Germline-derived CDR1 and CDR2 are SEHNR and FQNEAQ (reference sequence). The CDR3 length is 14 residues. CDR3 DNA: TGTGCCAGCAGCTTAGTTTCCGGTAGGGATACGCAGTATTTT. This translates into CASSLVSGRDTQYF. Full variable domain (missing parts from reference TRBV7-9 and TRBJ2-3): DTGVSQNPRHKITKRGQNVTFRCDPISEHNRLYWYRQTLGQGPEFLTYFQNEAQLEKSRLLSDRFSAERPKGSFSTLEIQRTEQGDSAMYLCASSLVSGRDTQYFGPGTRLTVL.

Ten or more counts support this clonotype. The gene calls are TRBV28 and TRBJ2-7; D is unresolved. There are 12 residues in the CDR3. The germline CDR1 and CDR2 sequences are MDHEN and SYDVKM. Trimming removed 4 bases at V and 3 bases at J, with 7 bases between. CDR3 protein: CASSSTFYEQYF. The CDR3 bases are TGTGCCAGCAGTTCAACCTTCTACGAGCAGTACTTC. Full variable domain (remainder filled in from reference TRBV28 and TRBJ2-7): DVKVTQSSRYLVKRTGEKVFLECVQDMDHENMFWYRQDPGLGLRLIYFSYDVKMKEKGDIPEGYSVSREKKERFSLILESASTNQTSMYLCASSSTFYEQYFGPGTRLTVT.

The table lists this clonotype with many counts. The chain joins TRBV7-9 to TRBJ1-2; D unresolved. The germline V gene encodes CDR1 SEHNR and CDR2 FQNEAQ (reference sequence). The CDR3 totals 13 residues. Trimming stripped 5 bases from V and 1 base from J, with 8 bases between. The CDR3 bases are TGTGCCAGCAGCCTGACAAATAACTATGGCTACACCTTC. It codes for CASSLTNNYGYTF.

This clonotype was found many times. The gene calls are TRBV7-2 and TRBJ2-2, with D uncertain. The germline V and J ends were trimmed by 5 bases and 2 bases, with 9 bases remaining between them. Germline CDR1 and CDR2: SGHTA and FQGNSA. The CDR3 totals 14 residues. The CDR3 region has the DNA TGTGCCAGCAGCGCACTACCAAACACCGGGGAGCTGTTTTTT. Translated: CASSALPNTGELFF.

In its sample, this clonotype was seen many times. The CDR3 sequence is CASSPGPRPPADTQYF. CDR3 in DNA: TGTGCCAGCAGCCCTGGCCCCAGGCCCCCCGCAGATACGCAGTATTTT. V usage is TRBV5-6 and J usage is TRBJ2-3; D uncertain. Between the trimmed V and J ends, which lost 4 bases and 4 bases, there was a span of 19 bases. CDR1 is SGHDT and CDR2 is YYEEEE in the germline V gene. CDR3 length equals 16 residues. The full variable domain, with the rest looked up from reference TRBV5-6 and TRBJ2-3, is DAGVTQSPTHLIKTRGQQVTLRCSPKSGHDTVSWYQQALGQGPQFIFQYYEEEERQRGNFPDRFSGHQFPNYSSELNVNALLLGDSALYLCASSPGPRPPADTQYFGPGTRLTVL.

The rearrangement joins TRBV18 to TRBJ2-1, with no clear D. V shed 0 bases and J shed 5 bases, with 11 bases lying between them. This CDR3 is built from 15 residues. The germline V gene has CDR1 KGHSH and CDR2 LQKENI. In DNA, the CDR3 is TGTGCCAGCTCACCACCCTATTGGTCGCACAATGAGCAGTTCTTC. Its translation: CASSPPYWSHNEQFF.

This clonotype was counted at least ten times. The V call is TRBV4-2, the J call TRBJ1-2; 10 nucleotides match TRBD1. CDR1 and CDR2 from the germline V gene are LGHNA and YNFKEQ. The trim removed 1 base at V and 4 bases at J, leaving 0 bases unmatched. The CDR3 consists of 14 residues. This CDR3 is CASSQGTGGYGYTF. CDR3 DNA: TGTGCCAGCAGCCAAGGGACAGGGGGCTATGGCTACACCTTC.

The table lists this clonotype with many counts. V and J are TRBV12-3 or TRBV12-4 and TRBJ1-2, with TRBD1 identical over 7 bases. The CDR3 length is 14 residues. Losses at the gene ends were 5 bases for V and 0 bases for J; bases not matched to a gene: 3. CDR3 sequence reads: CASSPQGTNYGYTF. The CDR3 coding sequence is TGTGCCAGCAGTCCACAGGGGACTAACTATGGCTACACCTTC.

This clonotype was seen at least ten times. The chain recombines TRBV5-6 with TRBJ2-7; D is perhaps TRBD2 (5 bases). This CDR3 has 15 amino acids. Germline CDR1 is SGHDT and CDR2 is YYEEEE. V was trimmed by 2 bases and J by 7 bases, leaving 19 bases between them. The CDR3: CASSLGAAGLWEQYF. The CDR3 nucleotides are TGTGCCAGCAGCTTAGGTGCGGCAGGACTTTGGGAGCAGTACTTC.

Regarding this clonotype: Since a much larger clone is just one base distant, this may be a read error. This chain connects TRBV12-3 or TRBV12-4 to TRBJ1-1; no firm D call. This CDR3 has 13 residues. The V end was cut by 1 base, the J end by 8 bases, with 11 bases between. CDR3 region: CASSLGSSAEAFF. The CDR3 region has the DNA TGTGCCAGCAGTTTAGGGAGCTCTGCGGAAGCTTTCTTT.

This chain links TRBV28 with TRBJ2-7, with 8 bases fitting TRBD2. CDR1 is MDHEN, CDR2 SYDVKM, per germline. This CDR3 spans 16 amino acids. Unmatched junction bases numbered 10, after V lost 3 bases and J lost 3 bases. The CDR3 spells CASSFPTSGTDYEQYF. For the CDR3, the DNA is TGTGCCAGCAGTTTCCCTACTAGCGGTACTGACTACGAGCAGTACTTC. The whole variable domain, filled in from reference TRBV28 and TRBJ2-7, reads DVKVTQSSRYLVKRTGEKVFLECVQDMDHENMFWYRQDPGLGLRLIYFSYDVKMKEKGDIPEGYSVSREKKERFSLILESASTNQTSMYLCASSFPTSGTDYEQYFGPGTRLTVT.

The table lists this clonotype with many counts. The V and J genes are TRBV5-1 and TRBJ1-2, with no clear D. The CDR3 runs to 13 residues. Germline CDR1 reads SGHRS; CDR2 reads YFSETQ. Trimming cost V 0 bases and J 6 bases, with 9 bases left between them. DNA of the CDR3: TGCGCCAGCAGCTTGGAGGTGTCCCATGGCTACACCTTC. Residues: CASSLEVSHGYTF.

The table lists this clonotype with many counts. This rearrangement joins TRBV12-3 or TRBV12-4 to TRBJ1-6, with 10 positions matching TRBD1. The V and J ends lost 5 bases and 7 bases, in that order; junction bases with no gene match: 2. The CDR3 runs to 14 residues. The CDR3 DNA is TGTGCCAGCAGTGCGACAGGGGGCAATTCACCCCTCCACTTT. Translated, it gives CASSATGGNSPLHF.

V and J are TRBV10-3 and TRBJ2-7; D remains ambiguous. The germline V gene encodes CDR1 ENHRY and CDR2 SYGVKD. This CDR3 has 16 amino acids. The V end lost 3 bases, the J end lost 3 bases, and 18 bases lay between the germline ends. The CDR3 sequence: CAISDPRRVADYEQYF. CDR3 in DNA: TGTGCCATCAGTGACCCCAGACGCGTTGCTGACTACGAGCAGTACTTC.

This clonotype was recorded a few times. The CDR3: CASSLVSANEQFF. The CDR3 DNA reads as TGTGCCAGCAGCTTAGTTTCCGCGAATGAGCAGTTCTTC. The V and J genes are TRBV7-3 and TRBJ2-1; no clear D gene. V shed 2 bases and J shed 7 bases, with 9 bases lying between them. CDR3 length: 13 residues. Germline V CDR1 and CDR2: SGHTA, FQGTGA.

Points on this clonotype: A much larger clone differs from this one at a single base, so this may be a read error. CDR3: CASSLPDKGNIQYF. The CDR3 nucleotides read TGTGCCAGCAGTTTACCCGACAAGGGTAACATTCAGTACTTC. The chain combines TRBV27 with TRBJ2-4; D is unclear. CDR3 length: 14 amino acids. Trimming shortened V by 2 bases and J by 7 bases, and 12 bases separated the two germline ends. Germline values: CDR1 MNHEY, CDR2 SMNVEV (reference sequence).

This clonotype was counted at least ten times. The genes are TRBV28 and TRBJ1-1, with D unclear. From germline, CDR1 is MDHEN and CDR2 SYDVKM. Trimming cost V 6 bases and J 3 bases, with 14 bases left between them. CDR3 length: 14 amino acids. As DNA, the CDR3 is TGTGCCAGCAGACCGACTCTATGGGACACTGAAGCTTTCTTT. Translated, it gives CASRPTLWDTEAFF.

Points on this clonotype: A much larger clone lies a single base off, so this may be a read error. The chain is built from TRBV5-6 and TRBJ2-7; D may match TRBD1 or TRBD2 (5 bases each). This CDR3 has 14 residues. Germline CDR1 is SGHDT and CDR2 is YYEEEE. The CDR3 protein is CASSFWGSSYQQYF. In DNA form, the CDR3 reads TGTGCCAGCAGCTTCTGGGGGAGCTCCTACCAGCAGTACTTC.

Details on this clonotype: Possible read error: a much larger clone is one base away. The V gene is TRBV7-2, the J gene TRBJ1-2; TRBD1 aligns across 11 bases. The V segment lost 3 bases and the J segment 4 bases; nucleotides outside the gene matches: 1. This CDR3 contains 14 residues. CDR1 and CDR2 from the germline V gene are SGHTA and FQGNSA. CDR3 sequence: CASSFGQGAYGYTF. The CDR3 nucleotides are TGTGCCAGCAGCTTTGGACAGGGGGCCTATGGCTACACCTTC.

The gene calls are TRBV6-1 and TRBJ2-1, with TRBD2 matching over 11 bases. Germline V CDR1 and CDR2: MNHNS, SASEGT. The ends lost 6 bases at V and 3 bases at J; junction bases unmatched: 7. The CDR3 loop spans 16 amino acids. CDR3 coding DNA: TGTGCCAGCAGATCCGGGACTAGCGGTGACTACAATGAGCAGTTCTTC. Amino acid sequence: CASRSGTSGDYNEQFF.

This clonotype was counted many times. The chain is built from TRBV5-1 and TRBJ2-7; 7 nucleotides agree with TRBD1. Germline assignment: CDR1 SGHRS and CDR2 YFSETQ. The V gene end was trimmed by 4 bases and the J gene end by 5 bases; junction bases not matched to a gene: 9. The CDR3 loop spans 14 amino acids. As DNA, the CDR3 is TGCGCCAGCAGCCTTTGGGACAGTCACCACGAGCAGTACTTC. Translation gives CASSLWDSHHEQYF.

The V call is TRBV3-1, the J call TRBJ1-1; no firm D call. The CDR3 has 11 residues. Trimming removed 0 bases from V and 8 bases from J, with 4 bases in between. Germline V lookup: CDR1 LGHDT, CDR2 YNNKEL (reference sequence). CDR3 nucleotides: TGTGCCAGCAGCCAAGATGGGGAAGCTTTCTTT. This gives the protein CASSQDGEAFF.

This clonotype was seen a handful of times. V is TRBV5-8 and J is TRBJ2-1; possible D gene TRBD2, 5 bases. Germline V lookup: CDR1 SGHTS, CDR2 YDEGEE. This CDR3 has 15 residues. The ends were cut back, 4 bases at V and 3 bases at J, with 14 bases in the middle. In nucleotides, the CDR3 is TGTGCCAGCAGCCCCACGGGGATACGCTACAATGAGCAGTTCTTC. Its translation: CASSPTGIRYNEQFF.